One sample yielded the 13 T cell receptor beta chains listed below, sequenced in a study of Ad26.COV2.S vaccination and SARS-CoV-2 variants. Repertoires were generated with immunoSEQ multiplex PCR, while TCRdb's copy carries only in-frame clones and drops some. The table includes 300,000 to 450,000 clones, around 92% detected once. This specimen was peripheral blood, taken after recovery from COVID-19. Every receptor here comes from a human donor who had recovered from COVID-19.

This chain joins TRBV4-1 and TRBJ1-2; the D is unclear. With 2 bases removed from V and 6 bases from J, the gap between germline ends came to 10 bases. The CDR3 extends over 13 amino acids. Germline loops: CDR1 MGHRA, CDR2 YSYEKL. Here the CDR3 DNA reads TGCGCCAGCAGCCAAAGGACTTCGGATGGCTACACCTTC. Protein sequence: CASSQRTSDGYTF.

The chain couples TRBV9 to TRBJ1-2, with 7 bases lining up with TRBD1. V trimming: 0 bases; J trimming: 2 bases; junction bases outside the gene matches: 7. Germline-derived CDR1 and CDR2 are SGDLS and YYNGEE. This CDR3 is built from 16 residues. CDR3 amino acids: CASSVGVGGGNYGYTF. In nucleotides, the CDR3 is TGTGCCAGCAGCGTAGGGGTAGGGGGCGGAAACTATGGCTACACCTTC. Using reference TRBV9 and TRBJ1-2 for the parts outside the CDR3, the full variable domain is DSGVTQTPKHLITATGQRVTLRCSPRSGDLSVYWYQQSLDQGLQFLIQYYNGEERAKGNILERFSAQQFPDLHSELNLSSLELGDSALYFCASSVGVGGGNYGYTFGSGTRLTVV.

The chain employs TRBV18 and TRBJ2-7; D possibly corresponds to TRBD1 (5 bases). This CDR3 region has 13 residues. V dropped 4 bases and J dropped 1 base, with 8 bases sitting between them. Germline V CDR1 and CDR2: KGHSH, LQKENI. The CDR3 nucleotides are TGTGCCAGCTCACGGACATTTTCCTACGAGCAGTACTTC. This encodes CASSRTFSYEQYF. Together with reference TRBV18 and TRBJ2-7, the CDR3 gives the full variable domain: NAGVMQNPRHLVRRRGQEARLRCSPMKGHSHVYWYRQLPEEGLKFMVYLQKENIIDESGMPKERFSAEFPKEGPSILRIQQVVRGDSAAYFCASSRTFSYEQYFGPGTRLTVT.

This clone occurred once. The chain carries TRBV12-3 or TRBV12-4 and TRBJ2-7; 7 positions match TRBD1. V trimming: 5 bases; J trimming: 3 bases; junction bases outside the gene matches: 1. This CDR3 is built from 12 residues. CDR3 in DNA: TGTGCCAGCAGTGGGGACAGCTACGAGCAGTACTTC. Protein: CASSGDSYEQYF.

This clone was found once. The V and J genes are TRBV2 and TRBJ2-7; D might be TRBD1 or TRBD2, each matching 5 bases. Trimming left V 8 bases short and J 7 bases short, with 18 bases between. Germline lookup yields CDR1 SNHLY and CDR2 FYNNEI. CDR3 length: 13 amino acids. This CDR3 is CASSTGPRREQYF. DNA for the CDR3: TGTGCCAGCTCTACGGGACCGAGGAGGGAGCAGTACTTC.

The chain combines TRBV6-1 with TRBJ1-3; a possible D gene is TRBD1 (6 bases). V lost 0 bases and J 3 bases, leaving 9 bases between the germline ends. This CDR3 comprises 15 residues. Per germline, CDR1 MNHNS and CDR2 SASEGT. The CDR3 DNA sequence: TGTGCCAGCAGTGAAGCCTCACAGGGTGGAAACACCATATATTTT. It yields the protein CASSEASQGGNTIYF.

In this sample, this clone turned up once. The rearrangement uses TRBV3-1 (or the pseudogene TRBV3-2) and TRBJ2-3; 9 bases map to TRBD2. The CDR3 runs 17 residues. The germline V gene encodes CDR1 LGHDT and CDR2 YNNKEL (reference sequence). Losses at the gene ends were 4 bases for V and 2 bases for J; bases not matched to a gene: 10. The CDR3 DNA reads TGTGCCAGCAGCCTCCCGGGTAGCGGGGGCTACACAGATACGCAGTATTTT. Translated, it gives CASSLPGSGGYTDTQYF.

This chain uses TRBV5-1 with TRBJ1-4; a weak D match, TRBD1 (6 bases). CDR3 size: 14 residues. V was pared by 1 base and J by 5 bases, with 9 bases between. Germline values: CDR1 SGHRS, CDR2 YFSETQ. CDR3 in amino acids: CASSLSGTNEKLFF. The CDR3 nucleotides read TGCGCCAGCAGCTTGTCAGGGACAAATGAAAAACTGTTTTTT.

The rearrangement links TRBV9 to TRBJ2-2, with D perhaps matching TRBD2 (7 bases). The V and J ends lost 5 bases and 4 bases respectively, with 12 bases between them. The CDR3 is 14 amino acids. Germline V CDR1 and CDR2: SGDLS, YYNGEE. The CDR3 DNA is TGTGCCAGCAGAGGAGGGGGGGTCACCGGGGAGCTGTTTTTT. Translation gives CASRGGGVTGELFF.

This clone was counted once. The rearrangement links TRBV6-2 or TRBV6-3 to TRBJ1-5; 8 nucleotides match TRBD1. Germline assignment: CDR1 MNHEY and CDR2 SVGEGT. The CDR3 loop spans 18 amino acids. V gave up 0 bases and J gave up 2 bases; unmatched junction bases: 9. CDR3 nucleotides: TGTGCCAGCAGTTACTCAGACAGGGGCCGTGGAGGCAATCAGCCCCAGCATTTT. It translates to CASSYSDRGRGGNQPQHF.

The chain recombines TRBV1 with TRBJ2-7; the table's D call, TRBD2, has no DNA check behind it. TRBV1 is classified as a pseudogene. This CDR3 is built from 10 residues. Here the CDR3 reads CKEGFYEQYF. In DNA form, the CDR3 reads TGCAAGGAGGGATTCTACGAGCAGTACTTC.

CDR3 DNA: TGTGCCAGCAGCCAGGACGGCAATCAGCCCCAGCATTTT. Protein sequence: CASSQDGNQPQHF. The chain is built from TRBV5-4 and TRBJ1-5; D is unresolved. The V gene lost 4 bases and the J gene lost 2 bases, with 7 bases spanning the gap. The V gene's germline CDR1 is SGHNT and CDR2 YYREEE (reference sequence). CDR3 length: 13 amino acids.

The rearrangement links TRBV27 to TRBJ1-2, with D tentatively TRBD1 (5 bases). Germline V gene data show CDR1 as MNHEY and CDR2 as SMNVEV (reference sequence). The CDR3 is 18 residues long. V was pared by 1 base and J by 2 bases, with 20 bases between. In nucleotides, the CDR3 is TGTGCCAGCAGTTTATTTGGGGGTGTGACAGCCCAAAACTATGGCTACACCTTC. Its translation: CASSLFGGVTAQNYGYTF.